The 26 T cell receptor beta chains listed next were all sequenced from one sample in a study of blood T cell repertoires in COVID-19. Profiling relied on immunoSEQ multiplex PCR, and the TCRdb table lists in-frame clones only, not all of them. The table has some 330,000 clones, 70% to 90% seen once. The sample consisted of peripheral blood. The receptors stem from a woman between 45 and 65 years old with active or convalescent COVID-19.

The V gene is TRBV19, the J gene TRBJ1-5; 8 nucleotides match TRBD1. V was clipped by 1 base and J by 3 bases; unmatched bases: 5. CDR3 size: 16 residues. Germline loops: CDR1 LNHDA, CDR2 SQIVND (reference sequence). CDR3 in DNA: TGTGCCAGTAGTATAGCAGAGACAGGGGTCAATCAGCCCCAGCATTTT. Its translation is CASSIAETGVNQPQHF.

V and J are TRBV18 and TRBJ2-7; D may be TRBD1 (5 bases). CDR3 length: 15 residues. V was shortened by 1 base and J by 2 bases, with 12 bases between the two germline ends. Germline assignment: CDR1 KGHSH and CDR2 LQKENI. Here the CDR3 reads CASSPRQGPTYEQYF. CDR3 in DNA: TGTGCCAGCTCACCACGGCAGGGCCCAACCTACGAGCAGTACTTC.

CDR3 residues: CASYRDRGYEQYF. CDR3 in DNA: TGTGCCAGCTACCGGGACAGGGGCTACGAGCAGTACTTC. The chain joins TRBV21-1 to TRBJ2-7; the D segment call TRBD1 is taken from the table without a DNA check. TRBV21-1 constitutes a pseudogene. CDR3 size: 13 residues.

This clone has a handful of counts. The V call is TRBV7-6, the J call TRBJ1-4, with D tentatively TRBD1 (6 bases). Germline V gene lookup returns CDR1 SGHVS and CDR2 FNYEAQ. V lost 5 bases and J lost 7, with 14 bases in between. The CDR3 sequence is 14 residues long. The CDR3 loop is CASSLLRGGEKLFF. In DNA, the CDR3 is TGTGCCAGCAGCCTCCTGAGAGGGGGTGAAAAACTGTTTTTT.

Only one count was recorded for this clone. The rearrangement uses TRBV10-2 and TRBJ2-7; TRBD2 matches at 12 bases. Germline trimming cut 3 bases from V and 6 bases from J; bases unmatched to any gene: 6. The germline gives CDR1 WSHSY, CDR2 SAAADI. This CDR3 comprises 15 residues. CDR3 region: CASSDRTSGEGEQYF. The CDR3 DNA sequence: TGCGCCAGCAGTGATCGGACTAGCGGGGAGGGCGAGCAGTACTTC.

The chain uses TRBV19 and TRBJ2-7; 8 bases fit TRBD1. Germline CDR1 is LNHDA and CDR2 is SQIVND (reference sequence). This CDR3 has 14 residues. V shed 8 bases and J 0 bases; nucleotides not matched to a gene: 6. The CDR3 protein is CASRDRGSSYEQYF. The CDR3 region has the DNA TGTGCCAGTCGAGACAGGGGTAGCTCCTACGAGCAGTACTTC.

The V gene is TRBV6-5, the J gene TRBJ2-4; 11 nucleotides line up with TRBD1. The CDR3 length is 14 residues. V trimming: 4 bases; J trimming: 8 bases; junction bases outside the gene matches: 4. Germline V gives CDR1 MNHEY, CDR2 SVGAGI. Here the CDR3 reads CASSSGTGGDIQYF. The CDR3 DNA sequence: TGTGCCAGCAGTTCCGGGACAGGGGGGGACATTCAGTACTTC.

The J gene is TRBJ2-7, the V gene TRBV27, with 12 bases fitting TRBD2. CDR3 length equals 14 residues. V trimming: 6 bases; J trimming: 2 bases; junction bases outside the gene matches: 2. The germline V gene has CDR1 MNHEY and CDR2 SMNVEV (reference sequence). This CDR3 reads CASRLAGGTYEQYF. The CDR3 DNA reads TGTGCCAGCAGACTAGCGGGAGGAACCTACGAGCAGTACTTC.

This clone appeared once. This sequence joins TRBV12-5 and TRBJ1-2, with TRBD1 matching 9 bases. The CDR3 runs 15 residues. Losses at the gene ends were 5 bases for V and 4 bases for J; bases not matched to a gene: 8. CDR1 is LGHNT and CDR2 is FRNRAP in the germline V gene. This CDR3 reads CASGPDRGASYGYTF. CDR3 bases: TGTGCTAGTGGTCCGGACAGGGGAGCGAGCTATGGCTACACCTTC.

The chain is built from TRBV30 and TRBJ2-1, with 7 bases matching TRBD1. The trim removed 1 base at V and 4 bases at J, leaving 1 base unmatched. The CDR3 runs to 13 residues. Germline V lookup: CDR1 GTSNPN, CDR2 SVGIG (reference sequence). The CDR3 loop is CAWSAGQYNEQFF. CDR3 coding DNA: TGTGCCTGGAGTGCGGGACAGTACAATGAGCAGTTCTTC.

The rearrangement joins TRBV6-4 to TRBJ2-2; TRBD1 matches 8 bases. CDR1 is MRHNA and CDR2 is SNTAGT in the germline V gene. This CDR3 has 15 amino acids. V dropped 5 bases and J dropped 0; count of bases not matched to a gene: 2. CDR3 sequence: CASSKQGANTGELFF. The DNA for the CDR3 is TGTGCCAGCAGTAAACAGGGGGCGAACACCGGGGAGCTGTTTTTT.

This rearrangement joins TRBV7-2 to TRBJ2-1; weak D call: TRBD1 (6 bases). Germline loops: CDR1 SGHTA, CDR2 FQGNSA. V lost 6 bases and J lost 9, with 15 bases in between. This CDR3 region has 13 residues. CDR3 region: CASSYTTGLEQFF. The DNA of the CDR3 is TGTGCCAGCAGTTATACTACAGGGCTTGAGCAGTTCTTC.

The chain employs TRBV7-2 and TRBJ1-4; 8 nucleotides line up with TRBD1. Germline V CDR1 and CDR2: SGHTA, FQGNSA. This CDR3 contains 16 residues. The trim removed 5 bases at V and 1 base at J, leaving 6 bases unmatched. The CDR3 DNA reads TGTGCCAGCAGCGTACAGGGGGGTTTAACTAATGAAAAACTGTTTTTT. Its protein product is CASSVQGGLTNEKLFF.

The chain employs TRBV10-3 and TRBJ1-4, with 12 positions matching TRBD1. J gave up 8 bases and V 5 bases, and 9 bases lay outside the gene matches. Germline loops: CDR1 ENHRY, CDR2 SYGVKD. The CDR3 runs to 16 residues. CDR3 loop: CAISPGQGAQGEKLFF. DNA for the CDR3: TGTGCCATCAGTCCGGGACAGGGGGCTCAGGGGGAAAAACTGTTTTTT.

The rearrangement uses TRBV19 and TRBJ2-1; TRBD2 aligns across 16 bases. This CDR3 is built from 18 residues. V was clipped by 6 bases and J by 0 bases; unmatched bases: 5. Germline CDR1 LNHDA, CDR2 SQIVND (reference sequence). CDR3 amino acids: CASSPGLAGGSSYNEQFF. The CDR3 region has the DNA TGTGCCAGTAGCCCGGGACTAGCGGGGGGGAGCTCCTACAATGAGCAGTTCTTC.

The chain uses TRBV28 and TRBJ2-2; D is ambiguous. Germline V CDR1 and CDR2: MDHEN, SYDVKM. V gave up 5 bases and J gave up 6 bases, with 10 bases separating them. The length of the CDR3 is 13 residues. CDR3 protein: CASSLTEPGELFF. The CDR3 bases are TGTGCCAGCAGTCTCACGGAGCCCGGGGAGCTGTTTTTT.

V usage is TRBV30 and J usage is TRBJ2-5; 7 positions agree with TRBD2. Germline values: CDR1 GTSNPN, CDR2 SVGIG (reference sequence). This CDR3 spans 14 amino acids. V trimming: 2 bases; J trimming: 4 bases; junction bases outside the gene matches: 7. CDR3 DNA: TGTGCCTGGAGTTTTCGGGGCGGGAGAGAGACCCAGTACTTC. It codes for CAWSFRGGRETQYF.

The V and J genes are TRBV15 and TRBJ2-4; D gene ambiguous. The V gene lost 1 base and the J gene lost 0 bases, with 7 bases spanning the gap. The CDR3 contains 15 residues. CDR1 is LNHNV and CDR2 is YYDKDF in the germline V gene (reference sequence). CDR3 residues: CATSRAELAKNIQYF. CDR3 sequence (DNA): TGTGCCACCAGCAGAGCTGAGCTAGCCAAAAACATTCAGTACTTC.

The rearrangement links TRBV27 to TRBJ2-1; 11 nucleotides align to TRBD1. Germline V gene data show CDR1 as MNHEY and CDR2 as SMNVEV (reference sequence). CDR3 length: 18 residues. The J segment lost 6 bases and the V segment lost 2 bases, leaving 12 bases of the junction unmatched. CDR3 residues: CASSLGPGWTGGFNEQFF. The DNA of the CDR3 is TGTGCCAGCAGTTTAGGACCCGGATGGACAGGGGGCTTCAATGAGCAGTTCTTC.

The chain has TRBV28 and TRBJ1-6; possible D gene TRBD1, 5 bases. The CDR3 runs to 15 residues. V lost 3 bases and J 7 bases, leaving 13 bases between the germline ends. Germline V lookup: CDR1 MDHEN, CDR2 SYDVKM. Here the CDR3 reads CASSFGDYWNSPLHF. In DNA, the CDR3 is TGTGCCAGCAGTTTTGGGGACTATTGGAATTCACCCCTCCACTTT. Based on the CDR3 plus reference TRBV28 and TRBJ1-6, the full variable domain is DVKVTQSSRYLVKRTGEKVFLECVQDMDHENMFWYRQDPGLGLRLIYFSYDVKMKEKGDIPEGYSVSREKKERFSLILESASTNQTSMYLCASSFGDYWNSPLHFGNGTRLTVT.

The CDR3 nucleotides read TGTGCCAGCAGCTCTCTAGCGGGGCGTTACGAGCAGTACTTC. It codes for CASSSLAGRYEQYF. The chain links TRBV11-2 to TRBJ2-7; 9 bases align to TRBD2. V lost 4 bases, J lost 4 bases, and 5 bases stayed unmatched. Germline lookup yields CDR1 SGHAT and CDR2 FQNNGV. CDR3 length equals 14 residues.

The chain recombines TRBV13 with TRBJ2-7; D is uncertain. V lost 5 bases and J 0 bases, leaving 8 bases between the germline ends. CDR3 length: 13 residues. CDR1 PRHDT and CDR2 FYEKMQ come from the germline V gene (reference sequence). The CDR3: CASSPSPSYEQYF. DNA for the CDR3: TGTGCCAGCAGCCCATCCCCCTCCTACGAGCAGTACTTC.

The rearrangement joins TRBV28 to TRBJ2-1, with TRBD2 matching over 13 bases. Germline CDR1 and CDR2: MDHEN and SYDVKM. This CDR3 contains 18 residues. J lost 7 bases, V lost 0 bases, and 9 bases had no gene match. The CDR3 DNA reads as TGTGCCAGCAGTTTATGGGCGGGGACTAGCGGGATTGGGAATGAGCAGTTCTTC. Its protein is CASSLWAGTSGIGNEQFF.

The chain is built from TRBV6-6 and TRBJ1-5; D possibly corresponds to TRBD1 (6 bases). CDR1 and CDR2 (germline): MNHNY, SVGAGI (reference sequence). The CDR3 has 16 residues. Trimming stripped 2 bases from V and 2 bases from J, with 13 bases between. The CDR3 loop reads CASSYRTARGNQPQHF. For the CDR3, the DNA is TGTGCCAGCAGTTACAGGACAGCCAGGGGCAATCAGCCCCAGCATTTT.

This chain connects TRBV7-2 to TRBJ1-1; D perhaps matches TRBD1 (6 bases). V was cut by 2 bases and J by 5 bases, with 9 bases left in between. The length of the CDR3 is 13 residues. Germline V lookup: CDR1 SGHTA, CDR2 FQGNSA. In DNA form, the CDR3 reads TGTGCCAGCAGCTTATACAGGGAGACTGAAGCTTTCTTT. This codes for CASSLYRETEAFF. The variable domain in full, with the rest retrieved from reference TRBV7-2 and TRBJ1-1, is GAGVSQSPSNKVTEKGKDVELRCDPISGHTALYWYRQSLGQGLEFLIYFQGNSAPDKSGLPSDRFSAERTGGSVSTLTIQRTQQEDSAVYLCASSLYRETEAFFGQGTRLTVV.

V usage is TRBV5-4 and J usage is TRBJ2-3; D may be TRBD2 (6 bases). The CDR3 length is 14 residues. CDR1 SGHNT and CDR2 YYREEE come from the germline V gene (reference sequence). V lost 3 bases and J 2 bases, leaving 10 bases between the germline ends. CDR3 sequence reads: CASSSRGNTDTQYF. DNA of the CDR3: TGTGCCAGCAGCTCTCGGGGGAACACAGATACGCAGTATTTT.